This TCR beta chain was identified in a study of blood T cell repertoires in COVID-19. Study overall: In each case, the material was cDNA or gDNA derived from T cells, B-cell-depleted T cells, or PBMCs.

Germline CDR1 MNHEY, CDR2 SVGAGI. The V gene end was trimmed by 0 bases and the J gene end by 8 bases; junction bases not matched to a gene: 6. The CDR3 runs to 15 residues. Per the authors' pipeline: Nucleated cell counts were estimated from reference gene primer amplification. Only in-frame clones appear in the TCRdb table, and some are missing; sequencing was by immunoSEQ multiplex PCR. The V and J calls and the clone size are those of that table, but D and trimming were determined from the DNA. Seen here are approximately 170,000 clones, about 88% observed once, and the top ten hold approximately 6.5%.

Material for sequencing was peripheral blood. The receptor was isolated from a woman older than 75 in a cohort sampled during active or convalescent COVID-19. The chain carries TRBV6-5 and TRBJ1-4; 7 bases agree with TRBD1. The CDR3, as DNA: TGTGCCAGCAGTTACTCGAGTCAGGGGGGAGAAAAACTGTTTTTT. Translating gives CASSYSSQGGEKLFF.